Shown below are 20 T cell receptor beta chains from a single sample sequenced in a study of Tregs in tolerant kidney transplant recipients. Data came from immunoSEQ multiplex PCR; TCRdb stores just in-frame clones and leaves some out. Among over 85,000 clones listed, more than 85% were seen once. The specimen was CD4+ T cells from blood, collected before the transplant. These receptors came from a human donor who received a combined kidney and bone marrow transplant.

The chain recombines TRBV7-6 with TRBJ1-6, with 11 bases identical to TRBD1. CDR1 SGHVS and CDR2 FNYEAQ come from the germline V gene. After removal of 2 bases from V and 10 bases from J, the junction contained 4 bases not matched to a gene. The CDR3 length is 15 residues. DNA of the CDR3: TGTGCCAGCAGCTTAATTCGGGACAGGGGGTCACCCCTCCACTTT. Translated, it gives CASSLIRDRGSPLHF.

The CDR3 protein is CASSIERARQGTGELFF. The CDR3 region has the DNA TGTGCCAGTAGTATAGAAAGGGCGAGACAGGGTACCGGGGAGCTGTTTTTT. The V call is TRBV19, the J call TRBJ2-2; 7 bases map to TRBD1. With V trimmed by 0 bases and J by 5 bases, 9 bases remained unmatched. The CDR3 has 17 residues. The germline V gene has CDR1 LNHDA and CDR2 SQIVND (reference sequence).

The CDR3 sequence: CASSFRDQPQHF. The DNA for the CDR3 is TGTGCCAGCAGCTTCAGGGATCAGCCCCAGCATTTT. The chain recombines TRBV5-8 with TRBJ1-5; D possibly corresponds to TRBD1 (5 bases). Germline lookup yields CDR1 SGHTS and CDR2 YDEGEE. The CDR3 has 12 amino acids. Trimming took off 2 bases at V and 5 bases at J, with 5 bases between the two ends.

The J gene is TRBJ2-7, the V gene TRBV7-2, with TRBD2 matching over 7 bases. This CDR3 region has 16 residues. CDR1 SGHTA and CDR2 FQGNSA come from the germline V gene. Trimming at V came to 5 bases and at J to 1 base, leaving 11 bases not matched to a gene. Here the CDR3 reads CASSPQAGILSYEQYF. The DNA of the CDR3 is TGTGCCAGCAGCCCCCAAGCGGGGATCCTATCCTACGAGCAGTACTTC.

Only one count was recorded for this clone. The V and J genes are TRBV19 and TRBJ2-3, with 8 bases fitting TRBD1. V gave up 7 bases and J gave up 0 bases; unmatched junction bases: 9. Per the germline V gene, CDR1 is LNHDA and CDR2 is SQIVND (reference sequence). The CDR3 extends over 16 amino acids. CDR3 region: CASKVVGQGSTDTQYF. CDR3 DNA: TGTGCCAGTAAGGTGGTAGGACAGGGAAGCACAGATACGCAGTATTTT.

V usage is TRBV6-1 and J usage is TRBJ1-5, with unresolved D. Germline V gene sequence: CDR1 MNHNS, CDR2 SASEGT. V shed 7 bases and J shed 4 bases, with 14 bases lying between them. This CDR3 region has 14 residues. CDR3 amino acids: CASMEVPINQPQHF. The CDR3 DNA sequence: TGTGCCAGCATGGAGGTTCCAATAAATCAGCCCCAGCATTTT.

This chain uses TRBV9 with TRBJ2-3, with D possibly TRBD2 on 6 matching bases. This CDR3 contains 13 residues. Deletions cut 4 bases from V and 6 bases from J, with 12 bases between. Germline CDR1 reads SGDLS; CDR2 reads YYNGEE. The DNA of the CDR3 is TGTGCCAGCAGCCTCAAAAGCGGGGATACGCAGTATTTT. Translated, it gives CASSLKSGDTQYF.

The chain recombines TRBV6-5 with TRBJ1-2; D is unclear. From germline, CDR1 is MNHEY and CDR2 SVGAGI. CDR3 length: 13 residues. V lost 2 bases and J lost 4, with 8 bases in between. The CDR3 DNA sequence: TGTGCCAGCAGTTACGAGGGCGGCTATGGCTACACCTTC. This translates into CASSYEGGYGYTF.

Comment on this clone: Other DNA sequences in the same sample also yield this CDR3. The chain employs TRBV7-2 and TRBJ2-7, with a possible D match to TRBD1 (5 bases). The germline V gene encodes CDR1 SGHTA and CDR2 FQGNSA. With 4 bases removed from V and 3 bases from J, the gap between germline ends came to 10 bases. The CDR3 length is 13 residues. Written as DNA, the CDR3 is TGTGCCAGCAGCTCCGGTACAGGCTACGAGCAGTACTTC. It encodes CASSSGTGYEQYF.

This chain joins TRBV9 and TRBJ2-2; 14 bases line up with TRBD2. The trim removed 4 bases at V and 6 bases at J, leaving 8 bases unmatched. The CDR3 runs to 17 residues. Germline V lookup: CDR1 SGDLS, CDR2 YYNGEE. CDR3 region: CASSPLRTSGRSGELFF. For the CDR3, the DNA is TGTGCCAGCAGCCCCTTGCGGACTAGCGGGAGGTCCGGGGAGCTGTTTTTT.

The rearrangement joins TRBV4-2 to TRBJ1-2; 7 bases line up with TRBD1. The CDR3 covers 17 residues. Looked up from germline, CDR1 is LGHNA and CDR2 is YNFKEQ. The J segment lost 0 bases and the V segment lost 3 bases, leaving 10 bases of the junction unmatched. CDR3 amino acids: CASSQKAGQESNYGYTF. In DNA form, the CDR3 reads TGTGCCAGCAGCCAGAAGGCAGGACAGGAATCTAACTATGGCTACACCTTC.

The genes are TRBV6-6 and TRBJ1-4; D possibly corresponds to TRBD1 (6 bases). Germline CDR1 MNHNY, CDR2 SVGAGI (reference sequence). Trimming pared 5 bases from V and 7 bases from J, leaving 17 bases between. The CDR3 totals 15 residues. CDR3 coding DNA: TGTGCCAGCAGTACCCCCGGGAGGGGGAGTGAAAAACTGTTTTTT. Its protein product is CASSTPGRGSEKLFF.

V gene TRBV5-4 combines with J gene TRBJ2-5; D gene uncertain. The J call is uncertain, as TRBJ2-7 better fits the DNA end. CDR1 is SGHNT, CDR2 YYREEE, per germline (reference sequence). The CDR3 sequence is 10 residues long. The CDR3 DNA reads TGTGCCAGCAGCTTGTACGAGCAGTACTTC. Protein: CASSLYEQYF.

This clone was observed a few times. The rearrangement links TRBV7-9 to TRBJ2-1; 7 bases fit TRBD1. The CDR3 runs 15 residues. V dropped 6 bases and J dropped 7; count of bases not matched to a gene: 12. Looked up from germline, CDR1 is SEHNR and CDR2 is FQNEAQ (reference sequence). Here the CDR3 reads CASSFTGPTGNEQFF. In DNA form, the CDR3 reads TGTGCCAGCAGTTTTACCGGGCCGACAGGGAATGAGCAGTTCTTC.

V gene TRBV28 combines with J gene TRBJ2-3; 7 bases are shared with TRBD1. CDR1 MDHEN and CDR2 SYDVKM come from the germline V gene. The junction had 9 bases not matched to a gene; V was cut back by 6 bases and J by 0 bases. This CDR3 region has 16 residues. CDR3 residues: CASSSHRDRSTDTQYF. The CDR3 nucleotides read TGTGCCAGCAGCTCCCACCGGGACAGAAGCACAGATACGCAGTATTTT.

The chain carries TRBV5-1 and TRBJ1-2; 7 bases are a match to TRBD1. V gave up 9 bases and J gave up 6 bases; unmatched junction bases: 11. Germline-derived CDR1 and CDR2 are SGHRS and YFSETQ. This CDR3 comprises 13 residues. The DNA for the CDR3 is TGCGCCACCTCCCGAGGGGGCTCGGATGGCTACACCTTC. This encodes CATSRGGSDGYTF.

The chain links TRBV2 to TRBJ1-4; 7 nucleotides line up with TRBD1. Germline V gives CDR1 SNHLY, CDR2 FYNNEI. The CDR3 runs 14 residues. The junction had 8 bases not matched to a gene; V was cut back by 6 bases and J by 7 bases. CDR3 sequence: CASRLRGFVEKLFF. The CDR3 region has the DNA TGTGCCAGCAGGCTCAGGGGGTTTGTTGAAAAACTGTTTTTT. Combining the CDR3 with reference TRBV2 and TRBJ1-4 gives the whole variable domain EPEVTQTPSHQVTQMGQEVILRCVPISNHLYFYWYRQILGQKVEFLVSFYNNEISEKSEIFDDQFSVERPDGSNFTLKIRSTKLEDSAMYFCASRLRGFVEKLFFGSGTQLSVL.

The chain combines TRBV5-1 with TRBJ1-4; TRBD1 is a possible D gene (6 bases). Trimming pared 4 bases from V and 5 bases from J, leaving 12 bases between. Looked up from germline, CDR1 is SGHRS and CDR2 is YFSETQ. The CDR3 has 14 residues. CDR3 protein: CASSGTRSNEKLFF. CDR3 DNA: TGCGCCAGCAGCGGGACACGATCGAATGAAAAACTGTTTTTT.

This rearrangement joins TRBV6-6 to TRBJ1-5; TRBD1 aligns across 7 bases. Trimming at V came to 6 bases and at J to 6 bases, leaving 5 bases not matched to a gene. The CDR3 has 13 amino acids. CDR1 and CDR2 from the germline V gene are MNHNY and SVGAGI (reference sequence). CDR3 sequence reads: CASSTGESQPQHF. CDR3 sequence (DNA): TGTGCCAGCAGCACAGGGGAAAGTCAGCCCCAGCATTTT.

With regard to this clone: A junction end diverges from the germline sequence, so it may reflect a read error. The same CDR3 is also encoded by other DNA sequences in this sample. The rearrangement links TRBV7-9 to TRBJ1-1; possible D gene TRBD1, 5 bases. This CDR3 has 15 amino acids. Germline CDR1 and CDR2: SEHNR and FQNEAQ (reference sequence). Here the CDR3 DNA reads TGTGCCACCAACAAGGGGCGACACACGAACACTGAAGCCTTCTTT. This encodes CATNKGRHTNTEAFF. The full variable domain, completed using reference TRBV7-9 and TRBJ1-1, is DTGVSQNPRHKITKRGQNVTFRCDPISEHNRLYWYRQTLGQGPEFLTYFQNEAQLEKSRLLSDRFSAERPKGSFSTLEIQRTEQGDSAMYLCATNKGRHTNTEAFFGQGTRLTVV.